This T cell receptor (beta chain) was profiled in a study of blood T cell repertoires in COVID-19. In the study overall: Nucleic acid was either cDNA or gDNA, and it came from T cells, B-cell-depleted T cells, or PBMCs.

The authors' processing: It was from reference gene primer amplification that nucleated cell counts were estimated. Clones were sequenced by immunoSEQ multiplex PCR, and TCRdb holds only the in-frame ones, with some missing. From that table come the V and J calls and clone size; the DNA was used to work out D and trimming. The table includes about 24,000 clones, 80% to 85% detected once. The sequencing input was peripheral blood. The sequence was obtained from a human donor in a cohort sampled during active COVID-19.

In nucleotides, the CDR3 is TGTGCCAGCAGTTTAGGCCCCGGTATAGCGGGAGGAACCTACGAGCAGTACTTC. Its translation is CASSLGPGIAGGTYEQYF. The V gene is TRBV27, the J gene TRBJ2-7, with 10 bases identical to TRBD2. The V gene end was trimmed by 2 bases and the J gene end by 2 bases; junction bases not matched to a gene: 12. CDR1 is MNHEY and CDR2 is SMNVEV in the germline V gene (reference sequence). CDR3 size: 18 residues.